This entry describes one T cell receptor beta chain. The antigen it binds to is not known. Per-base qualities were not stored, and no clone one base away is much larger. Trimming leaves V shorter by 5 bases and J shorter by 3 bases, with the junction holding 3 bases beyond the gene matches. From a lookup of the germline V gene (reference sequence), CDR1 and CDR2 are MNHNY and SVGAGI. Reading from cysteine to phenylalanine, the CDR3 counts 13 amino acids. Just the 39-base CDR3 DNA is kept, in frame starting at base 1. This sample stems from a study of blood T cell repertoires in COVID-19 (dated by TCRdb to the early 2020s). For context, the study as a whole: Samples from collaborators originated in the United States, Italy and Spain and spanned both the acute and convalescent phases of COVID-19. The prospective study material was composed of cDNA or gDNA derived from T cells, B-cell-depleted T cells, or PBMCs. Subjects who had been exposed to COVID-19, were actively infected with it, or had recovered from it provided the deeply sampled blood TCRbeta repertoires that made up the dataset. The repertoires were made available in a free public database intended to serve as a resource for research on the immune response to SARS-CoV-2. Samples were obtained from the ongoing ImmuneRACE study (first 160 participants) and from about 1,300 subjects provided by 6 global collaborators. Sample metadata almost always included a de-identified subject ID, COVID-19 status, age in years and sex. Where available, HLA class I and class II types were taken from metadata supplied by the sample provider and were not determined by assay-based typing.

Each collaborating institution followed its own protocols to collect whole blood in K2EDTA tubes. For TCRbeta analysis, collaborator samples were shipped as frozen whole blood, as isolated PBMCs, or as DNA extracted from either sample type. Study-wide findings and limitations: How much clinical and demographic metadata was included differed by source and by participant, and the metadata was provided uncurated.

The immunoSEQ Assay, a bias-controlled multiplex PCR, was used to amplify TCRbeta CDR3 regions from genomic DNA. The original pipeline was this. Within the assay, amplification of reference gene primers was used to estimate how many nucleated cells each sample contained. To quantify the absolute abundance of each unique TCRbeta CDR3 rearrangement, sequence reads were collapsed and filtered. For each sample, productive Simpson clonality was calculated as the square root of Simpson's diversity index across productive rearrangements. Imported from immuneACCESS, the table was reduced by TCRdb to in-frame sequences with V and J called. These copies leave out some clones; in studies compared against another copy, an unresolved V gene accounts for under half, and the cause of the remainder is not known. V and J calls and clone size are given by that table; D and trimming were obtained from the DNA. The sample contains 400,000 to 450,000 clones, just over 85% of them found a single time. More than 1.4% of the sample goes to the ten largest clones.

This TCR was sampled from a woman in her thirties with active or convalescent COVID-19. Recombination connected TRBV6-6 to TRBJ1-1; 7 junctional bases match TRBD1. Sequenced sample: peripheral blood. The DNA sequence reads TGTGCCAGCAGTCGACAGGGTGACACTGAAGCTTTCTTT. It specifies CASSRQGDTEAFF.